Shown below are 17 T cell receptor beta chains from a single sample sequenced in a study of T cells after yellow fever vaccination. Using its own MiXCR run on the 5' RACE reads, TCRdb lists one record per CDR3 protein. The sample contains more than 65,000 distinct CDR3 sequences, about 14% of which appear only once. The sequenced sample was CD8+ T cells not binding an NS4B(214-222) dextramer, sorted from PBMCs, obtained 20 to 25 days after the first yellow fever vaccination. The receptors originated from a man aged 18 to 35 who received the YFV17D yellow fever vaccine.

V usage is TRBV6-1 and J usage is TRBJ1-4, with TRBD1 as a possible D gene (5 bases). Deletions cut 6 bases from V and 0 bases from J, with 5 bases between. The CDR3 is 13 amino acids. CDR1 is MNHNS, CDR2 SASEGT, per germline. The DNA of the CDR3 is TGTGCCAGCAGAGGGGCAACTAATGAAAAACTGTTTTTT. Translated, it gives CASRGATNEKLFF.

This sequence joins TRBV6-1 and TRBJ1-2, with D perhaps matching TRBD1 (5 bases). Germline-derived CDR1 and CDR2 are MNHNS and SASEGT. V lost 5 bases and J 5 bases, leaving 15 bases between the germline ends. The CDR3 has 14 residues. CDR3: CASSPPGVGYGYTF. DNA of the CDR3: TGTGCCAGCAGTCCGCCGGGGGTGGGGTATGGCTACACCTTC.

Ten or more counts support this clonotype. V gene TRBV4-1 combines with J gene TRBJ2-7; 7 bases are a match to TRBD1. V lost 4 bases to trimming and J lost 0 bases; unmatched junction nucleotides: 3. The CDR3 has 14 residues. Germline V gene data show CDR1 as MGHRA and CDR2 as YSYEKL. The DNA of the CDR3 is TGCGCCAGCAGCCCCCGGGACAGCTCCTACGAGCAGTACTTC. Translated, it gives CASSPRDSSYEQYF.

The chain uses TRBV4-3 and TRBJ2-2; D is uncertain. Germline V CDR1 and CDR2: LGHNA, YSLEER. Trimming removed 8 bases from V and 5 bases from J, with 6 bases in between. This CDR3 is 11 amino acids long. In nucleotides, the CDR3 is TGCGCCAGCCTCCCAACCGGGGAGCTGTTTTTT. It encodes CASLPTGELFF.

The rearrangement links TRBV9 to TRBJ2-5, with D perhaps TRBD1 (5 bases). V lost 0 bases and J 4 bases, leaving 10 bases between the germline ends. This CDR3 has 14 amino acids. In germline, CDR1 is SGDLS, CDR2 YYNGEE. CDR3 loop: CASSVDGHLETQYF. In DNA, the CDR3 is TGTGCCAGCAGCGTAGACGGACACCTAGAGACCCAGTACTTC. Complete variable domain (other parts from reference TRBV9 and TRBJ2-5): DSGVTQTPKHLITATGQRVTLRCSPRSGDLSVYWYQQSLDQGLQFLIQYYNGEERAKGNILERFSAQQFPDLHSELNLSSLELGDSALYFCASSVDGHLETQYFGPGTRLLVL.

This clonotype was seen more than once but under ten times. This sequence joins TRBV2 and TRBJ2-7; 8 positions match TRBD2. The CDR3 extends over 14 amino acids. The junction had 4 bases not matched to a gene; V was cut back by 3 bases and J by 3 bases. Germline V lookup: CDR1 SNHLY, CDR2 FYNNEI. For the CDR3, the DNA is TGTGCCAGCAGTGACTCGGGGGGGGGCTACGAGCAGTACTTC. Translated: CASSDSGGGYEQYF.

Only a few counts were recorded for this clonotype. The chain links TRBV3-1 to TRBJ2-2, with D perhaps matching TRBD2 (5 bases). V lost 0 bases, J lost 4 bases, and 6 bases lay in between. The germline gives CDR1 LGHDT, CDR2 YNNKEL (reference sequence). This CDR3 contains 14 residues. The CDR3 DNA sequence: TGTGCCAGCAGCCAAGAGGCGGGCACCGGGGAGCTGTTTTTT. This codes for CASSQEAGTGELFF.

This clonotype was observed a handful of times. The chain employs TRBV12-3 or TRBV12-4 and TRBJ1-5; no firm D call. Trimming left V 5 bases short and J 6 bases short, with 11 bases between. CDR3 length: 13 amino acids. The CDR3 coding sequence is TGTGCCAGCAGTGCCATCGTGGGTCAGCCCCAGCATTTT. This sequence encodes CASSAIVGQPQHF.

V and J are TRBV3-1 and TRBJ2-3; TRBD1 matches 7 bases. The CDR3 is made up of 18 amino acids. Germline-derived CDR1 and CDR2 are LGHDT and YNNKEL (reference sequence). CDR3 region: CTIRQEEVGTASTDTQYF. In DNA form, the CDR3 reads TGTACCATCAGACAGGAAGAGGTCGGGACAGCTAGCACAGATACGCAGTATTTT.

The chain has TRBV6-2 or TRBV6-3 and TRBJ2-1, with D maybe TRBD1 (6 bases). The CDR3 length is 15 residues. The germline V and J ends were trimmed by 7 bases and 7 bases, with 20 bases remaining between them. Germline V gene sequence: CDR1 MNHEY, CDR2 SVGEGT. DNA for the CDR3: TGTGCCAGCACCGACCCCAGGGGCTGGCTTAATGAGCAGTTCTTC. It specifies CASTDPRGWLNEQFF.

This clonotype was seen a few times. The CDR3 here is CASSLRGVENIQYF. The DNA of the CDR3 is TGTGCCAGTTCTTTGAGGGGGGTGGAAAACATTCAGTACTTC. V gene TRBV19 combines with J gene TRBJ2-4; the D call may be TRBD1 or TRBD2 (6 bases each). V dropped 8 bases and J dropped 5 bases, with 16 bases sitting between them. Per the germline V gene, CDR1 is LNHDA and CDR2 is SQIVND (reference sequence). The CDR3 totals 14 residues.

The V and J genes are TRBV6-1 and TRBJ2-7; D possibly corresponds to TRBD1 (5 bases). Germline assignment: CDR1 MNHNS and CDR2 SASEGT. CDR3 length: 14 amino acids. Deletions cut 5 bases from V and 4 bases from J, with 15 bases between. The CDR3 protein is CASSPANRRYEQYF. Written as DNA, the CDR3 is TGTGCCAGCAGTCCAGCCAACAGGAGATACGAGCAGTACTTC.

In DNA form, the CDR3 reads TGCAGCGTTTCTCGGACTAGCGGGGGGACAGATACGCAGTATTTT. Protein: CSVSRTSGGTDTQYF. The rearrangement joins TRBV29-1 to TRBJ2-3; 14 bases line up with TRBD2. The CDR3 has 15 amino acids. With 5 bases clipped from V and 3 bases from J, the junction kept 4 bases outside the gene matches. Germline-derived CDR1 and CDR2 are SQVTM and ANQGSEA.

V usage is TRBV7-2 and J usage is TRBJ2-3; D is undetermined. Per the germline V gene, CDR1 is SGHTA and CDR2 is FQGNSA. The CDR3 has 16 amino acids. V gave up 2 bases and J gave up 1 base, with 13 bases separating them. DNA for the CDR3: TGTGCCAGCAGCTTACATTGGGCAGAACGCACAGATACGCAGTATTTT. Its translation is CASSLHWAERTDTQYF.

This chain uses TRBV20-1 with TRBJ2-3; 10 bases are shared with TRBD2. The germline V gene encodes CDR1 DFQATT and CDR2 SNEGSKA (reference sequence). The V and J ends lost 6 bases and 0 bases, in that order; junction bases with no gene match: 21. The CDR3 runs 20 residues. The DNA of the CDR3 is TGCAGTGCCACCGACAGGGTCGGGCTAGCGGGAGTCGCTAGCACAGATACGCAGTATTTT. This codes for CSATDRVGLAGVASTDTQYF.

V gene TRBV20-1 combines with J gene TRBJ2-3; perhaps D is TRBD1 or TRBD2 (6 bases each). Trimming pared 5 bases from V and 4 bases from J, leaving 19 bases between. This CDR3 comprises 15 residues. Germline-derived CDR1 and CDR2 are DFQATT and SNEGSKA (reference sequence). Here the CDR3 reads CSALPRRGFADTQYF. CDR3 nucleotides: TGCAGTGCTCTTCCTAGGAGGGGGTTCGCAGATACGCAGTATTTT.

The gene calls are TRBV6-1 and TRBJ2-7; 8 positions match TRBD1. With 3 bases clipped from V and 6 bases from J, the junction kept 7 bases outside the gene matches. This CDR3 has 14 residues. Germline V lookup: CDR1 MNHNS, CDR2 SASEGT. This CDR3 reads CASSDGTGRGEQYF. The CDR3 coding sequence is TGTGCCAGCAGTGACGGGACAGGCCGCGGCGAGCAGTACTTC.